Presented here are 21 T cell receptor beta chains from one specimen sequenced in a study of blood T cells in healthy people across ages. The second PCR ran roughly 7 to 11 cycles with a sample-barcoded 5' primer and J-beta primers. TCRdb independently ran MiXCR on the 5' RACE reads; one entry per CDR3 protein. The table shows approximately 810,000 distinct CDR3 sequences, with 25% to 30% occurring only once. The sequenced sample consisted of blood. These receptors came from a woman older than 75 in good health.

In the case of this clonotype: A read error is possible here, since a much larger clone lies one base away. The chain is built from TRBV7-9 and TRBJ2-1, with D unresolved. Germline V lookup: CDR1 SEHNR, CDR2 FQNEAQ (reference sequence). The CDR3 is 12 amino acids. This CDR3 is CSSSIQTNEQFF. CDR3 nucleotide sequence: TGTTCCAGCAGCATCCAAACCAATGAGCAGTTCTTC.

This chain connects TRBV7-8 to TRBJ1-3, with D possibly being TRBD1 (6 bases). V gave up 4 bases and J gave up 3 bases, with 10 bases separating them. The germline gives CDR1 SGHVS, CDR2 FQNEAQ. This CDR3 region has 14 residues. The CDR3, as DNA: TGTGCCAGCAGCTCCGGGGACATTGGAAACACCATATATTTT. It yields the protein CASSSGDIGNTIYF.

This clonotype was seen many times. This chain joins TRBV6-2 or TRBV6-3 and TRBJ2-1; 8 bases are shared with TRBD2. The V gene's germline CDR1 is MNHEY and CDR2 SVGEGT. The CDR3 is 15 amino acids. V trimming: 2 bases; J trimming: 7 bases; junction bases outside the gene matches: 7. The CDR3 DNA sequence: TGTGCCAGCAGTTACACGGGACTAGTAGGGAATGAGCAGTTCTTC. Its protein product is CASSYTGLVGNEQFF.

This clonotype occurred many times. The gene calls are TRBV4-3 and TRBJ1-1; D ambiguous. Trimming took 0 bases from V and 5 from J, leaving 13 bases between them. Germline CDR1 and CDR2: LGHNA and YSLEER. The CDR3 has 15 amino acids. Here the CDR3 reads CASSQEEVEATEAFF. The CDR3 DNA is TGCGCCAGCAGCCAAGAGGAGGTGGAGGCGACTGAAGCTTTCTTT.

This clonotype was counted ten times or more. The rearrangement links TRBV6-5 to TRBJ2-1; weak D call: TRBD2 (5 bases). Germline CDR1 and CDR2: MNHEY and SVGAGI. Trimming cost V 0 bases and J 7 bases, with 10 bases left between them. This CDR3 region has 14 residues. Written as DNA, the CDR3 is TGTGCCAGCAGTTACTCGAGGGCCCAAAATGAGCAGTTCTTC. Amino acid sequence: CASSYSRAQNEQFF.

This clonotype has at least ten counts. The chain has TRBV7-2 and TRBJ2-1, with D perhaps matching TRBD2 (6 bases). The germline V and J ends were trimmed by 5 bases and 5 bases, with 10 bases remaining between them. CDR1 is SGHTA and CDR2 is FQGNSA in the germline V gene. The CDR3 runs 13 residues. The CDR3 DNA reads TGTGCCAGCAGCCCCCGGAGGGACAATGAGCAGTTCTTC. Its protein is CASSPRRDNEQFF. The full variable domain, rest sourced from reference TRBV7-2 and TRBJ2-1, is GAGVSQSPSNKVTEKGKDVELRCDPISGHTALYWYRQSLGQGLEFLIYFQGNSAPDKSGLPSDRFSAERTGGSVSTLTIQRTQQEDSAVYLCASSPRRDNEQFFGPGTRLTVL.

This clonotype has only one observation. This may arise from a read error, as a much more abundant clone is one base away. The chain carries TRBV13 and TRBJ2-7, with 10 bases aligning to TRBD1. The V segment lost 3 bases and the J segment 5 bases; nucleotides outside the gene matches: 7. The germline CDR1 and CDR2 sequences are PRHDT and FYEKMQ (reference sequence). This CDR3 comprises 15 residues. CDR3 nucleotides: TGTGCCAGCAGCTTCCGGGGACAGGGGACGGACGAGCAGTACTTC. It translates to CASSFRGQGTDEQYF.

In this sample, this clonotype turned up many times. The gene calls are TRBV29-1 and TRBJ2-4; a possible D gene is TRBD2 (5 bases). Trimming cost V 3 bases and J 6 bases, with 9 bases left between them. Germline V CDR1 and CDR2: SQVTM, ANQGSEA. This CDR3 has 12 residues. The CDR3 DNA sequence: TGCAGCGTTGATGAGAGCGGAAACATTCAGTACTTC. Translating gives CSVDESGNIQYF. The variable domain in full, completed from reference TRBV29-1 and TRBJ2-4, reads SAVISQKPSRDICQRGTSLTIQCQVDSQVTMMFWYRQQPGQSLTLIATANQGSEATYESGFVIDKFPISRPNLTFSTLTVSNMSPEDSSIYLCSVDESGNIQYFGAGTRLSVL.

In its sample, this clonotype was seen many times. This chain links TRBV20-1 with TRBJ1-2; D is uncertain. This CDR3 comprises 18 residues. Looked up from germline, CDR1 is DFQATT and CDR2 is SNEGSKA (reference sequence). V was shortened by 1 base and J by 0 bases, with 21 bases between the two germline ends. CDR3 DNA sequence: TGCAGTGCTAGAGGGCCCTTTCCTGTGACCACCACTAACTATGGCTACACCTTC. Translated, it gives CSARGPFPVTTTNYGYTF.

The table lists this clonotype with many counts. The rearrangement uses TRBV20-1 and TRBJ2-4; D might be TRBD1 (6 bases). CDR3 length equals 16 residues. Germline V lookup: CDR1 DFQATT, CDR2 SNEGSKA (reference sequence). Trimming removed 2 bases from V and 7 bases from J, with 21 bases in between. This CDR3 is CSARIPGAIPYNIQYF. The DNA of the CDR3 is TGCAGTGCTAGAATCCCAGGGGCCATCCCTTACAACATTCAGTACTTC.

This clonotype was counted many times. The chain employs TRBV28 and TRBJ1-5; TRBD1 aligns across 7 bases. Germline loops: CDR1 MDHEN, CDR2 SYDVKM. J was trimmed by 5 bases and V by 5 bases; bases with no gene match: 6. CDR3 size: 14 residues. The DNA of the CDR3 is TGTGCCAGCAGTATAACAGGGGCGGATCAGCCCCAGCATTTT. Protein sequence: CASSITGADQPQHF. Drawing the rest from reference TRBV28 and TRBJ1-5, the complete variable domain is DVKVTQSSRYLVKRTGEKVFLECVQDMDHENMFWYRQDPGLGLRLIYFSYDVKMKEKGDIPEGYSVSREKKERFSLILESASTNQTSMYLCASSITGADQPQHFGDGTRLSIL.

This clonotype was counted ten times or more. The chain couples TRBV5-1 to TRBJ2-5; D gene uncertain. CDR3 length: 13 amino acids. CDR1 SGHRS and CDR2 YFSETQ come from the germline V gene. The germline V and J ends were trimmed by 2 bases and 7 bases, with 12 bases remaining between them. CDR3 coding DNA: TGCGCCAGCAGCTTTGAAGGTACCAGGACCCAGTACTTC. Protein product: CASSFEGTRTQYF.

Only a few counts were recorded for this clonotype. This chain links TRBV6-2 or TRBV6-3 with TRBJ1-5; a weak D match, TRBD1 (5 bases). Per germline, CDR1 MNHEY and CDR2 SVGEGT. Between the trimmed V and J ends, which lost 2 bases and 3 bases, there was a span of 11 bases. The CDR3 has 15 residues. CDR3 DNA sequence: TGTGCCAGCAGTTACCCGGGACGGGACAATCAGCCCCAGCATTTT. Protein product: CASSYPGRDNQPQHF.

This clonotype was recorded at least ten times. The chain has TRBV20-1 and TRBJ1-6; no definite D call. Trimming took off 1 base at V and 9 bases at J, with 16 bases between the two ends. Germline CDR1 is DFQATT and CDR2 is SNEGSKA (reference sequence). The CDR3 contains 15 residues. DNA of the CDR3: TGCAGTGCTAGAGTCCGGGCGGGCGGTGGTTCACCCCTCCACTTT. Its translation is CSARVRAGGGSPLHF.

A few counts support this clonotype. V is TRBV28 and J is TRBJ1-2, with 8 nucleotides matching TRBD1. Trimming at V came to 0 bases and at J to 0 bases, leaving 12 bases not matched to a gene. The CDR3 extends over 19 amino acids. Germline V gives CDR1 MDHEN, CDR2 SYDVKM. This CDR3 reads CASSLWPASTGGPNYGYTF. DNA of the CDR3: TGTGCCAGCAGTTTATGGCCCGCGTCTACAGGGGGTCCTAACTATGGCTACACCTTC.

Only a few counts were recorded for this clonotype. At one of its ends the junction is not consistent with the germline gene, which may arise from a read error. This chain connects TRBV2 to TRBJ2-6, with D tentatively TRBD2 (6 bases). In germline, CDR1 is SNHLY, CDR2 FYNNEI. CDR3 size: 15 residues. The CDR3 spells CAIGGRGTGANVPTF. The CDR3 region has the DNA TGTGCCATCGGAGGGCGCGGTACTGGGGCCAACGTCCCGACTTTC. The full variable domain, with the rest looked up from reference TRBV2 and TRBJ2-6, is EPEVTQTPSHQVTQMGQEVILRCVPISNHLYFYWYRQILGQKVEFLVSFYNNEISEKSEIFDDQFSVERPDGSNFTLKIRSTKLEDSAMYFCAIGGRGTGANVPTFGAGSRLTVL.

There are many counts of this clonotype. CDR3 nucleotides: TGTGCCAGCAGCTTAGGGTTTGCCCTGAGCTCCTACAATGAGCAGTTCTTC. It yields the protein CASSLGFALSSYNEQFF. This chain joins TRBV7-2 and TRBJ2-1; no definite D call. The CDR3 contains 17 residues. V dropped 1 base and J dropped 0 bases, with 13 bases sitting between them. Germline V gene sequence: CDR1 SGHTA, CDR2 FQGNSA.

This clonotype was seen ten or more times. This rearrangement joins TRBV11-2 to TRBJ1-2; D gene unclear. From germline, CDR1 is SGHAT and CDR2 FQNNGV. This CDR3 contains 12 residues. V lost 2 bases, J lost 3 bases, and 4 bases lay in between. CDR3 DNA: TGTGCCAGCAGCTTACTAGACTATGGCTACACCTTC. As protein: CASSLLDYGYTF.

The V and J genes are TRBV15 and TRBJ2-1, with D perhaps matching TRBD2 (6 bases). Germline V CDR1 and CDR2: LNHNV, YYDKDF (reference sequence). V was cut by 1 base and J by 8 bases, with 24 bases left in between. The length of the CDR3 is 18 residues. The CDR3 here is CATSRGGGTCGVTYEQFF. In nucleotides, the CDR3 is TGTGCCACCAGCAGAGGAGGCGGGACTTGCGGGGTAACGTATGAGCAGTTCTTC.

In this sample, this clonotype turned up a few times. This rearrangement joins TRBV6-2 or TRBV6-3 to TRBJ1-2, with D uncertain. There are 12 residues in the CDR3. V shed 5 bases and J shed 10 bases, with 14 bases lying between them. Germline CDR1 and CDR2: MNHEY and SVGEGT. The CDR3 reads CASSRTVHDYTF. The CDR3 DNA reads as TGTGCCAGCAGTAGGACCGTTCACGACTACACCTTC.

Remarks on this clonotype: Compared with germline, one end of the junction differs, possibly owing to a read error. V is TRBV7-2 and J is TRBJ2-3; no firm D call. The germline V gene has CDR1 SGHTA and CDR2 FQGNSA. The CDR3 contains 16 residues. The CDR3 DNA reads TGCGCCAGCAGCTTTTCAACCGACTGGGGCACAGATACGCAGTATTTT. Its protein product is CASSFSTDWGTDTQYF. Based on the CDR3 plus reference TRBV7-2 and TRBJ2-3, the full variable domain is GAGVSQSPSNKVTEKGKDVELRCDPISGHTALYWYRQSLGQGLEFLIYFQGNSAPDKSGLPSDRFSAERTGGSVSTLTIQRTQQEDSAVYLCASSFSTDWGTDTQYFGPGTRLTVL.